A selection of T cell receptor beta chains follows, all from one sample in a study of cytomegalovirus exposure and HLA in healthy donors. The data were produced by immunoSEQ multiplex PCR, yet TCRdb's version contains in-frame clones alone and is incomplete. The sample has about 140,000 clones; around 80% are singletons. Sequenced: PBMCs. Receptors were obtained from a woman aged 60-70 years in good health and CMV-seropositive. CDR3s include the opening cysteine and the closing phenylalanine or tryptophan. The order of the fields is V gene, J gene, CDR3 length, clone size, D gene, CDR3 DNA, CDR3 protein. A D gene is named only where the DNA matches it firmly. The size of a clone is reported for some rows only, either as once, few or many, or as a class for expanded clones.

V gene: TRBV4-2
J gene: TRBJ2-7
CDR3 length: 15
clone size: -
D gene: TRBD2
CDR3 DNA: TGTGCCAGCAGCCAAGAACCTAGCGGGAGTCACGAGCAGTACTTC
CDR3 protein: CASSQEPSGSHEQYF

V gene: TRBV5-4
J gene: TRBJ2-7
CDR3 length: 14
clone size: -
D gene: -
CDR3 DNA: TGTGCCAGCAGCTTGACAGTGAGCTCCTACGAGCAGTACTTC
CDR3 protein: CASSLTVSSYEQYF

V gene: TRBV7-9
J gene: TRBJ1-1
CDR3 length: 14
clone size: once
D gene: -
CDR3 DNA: TGTGCCAGCAGCTTGGGACAAGAGAACACTGAAGCTTTCTTT
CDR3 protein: CASSLGQENTEAFF

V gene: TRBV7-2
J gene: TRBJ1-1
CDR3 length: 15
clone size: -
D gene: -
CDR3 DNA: TGTGCCAGCAGCCCCCTCTATAGCGGTGCCAAAGAAGCTTTCTTT
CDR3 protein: CASSPLYSGAKEAFF

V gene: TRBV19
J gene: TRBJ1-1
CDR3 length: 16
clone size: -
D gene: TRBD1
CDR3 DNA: TGTGCCAGTAGTATGGTGGGACAGGGAAAGAACACTGAAGCTTTCTTT
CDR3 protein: CASSMVGQGKNTEAFF

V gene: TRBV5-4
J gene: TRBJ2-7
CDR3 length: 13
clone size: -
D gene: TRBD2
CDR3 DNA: TGTGCCAGCAGCTTGGAACTAGCGAACGAGCAGTACTTC
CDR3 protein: CASSLELANEQYF

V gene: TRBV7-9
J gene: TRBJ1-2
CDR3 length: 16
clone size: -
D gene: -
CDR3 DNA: TGTGCCAGCAGCTTAACGCAGGTGGGCGCCAACGATGGCTACACCTTC
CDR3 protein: CASSLTQVGANDGYTF

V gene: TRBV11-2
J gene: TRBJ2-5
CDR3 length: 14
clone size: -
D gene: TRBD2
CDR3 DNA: TGTGCCAGCAGCTCCGGGACTAGCGGGACTAAGCAGTACTTC
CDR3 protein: CASSSGTSGTKQYF

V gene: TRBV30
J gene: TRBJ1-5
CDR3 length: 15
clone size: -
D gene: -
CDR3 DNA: TGTGCCTGGAGCCATAATCGGGGGGTCAGCCAGCCCCAGCATTTT
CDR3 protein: CAWSHNRGVSQPQHF

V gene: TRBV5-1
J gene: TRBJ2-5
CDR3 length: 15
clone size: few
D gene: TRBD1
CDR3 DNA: TGCGCCAGCAGCAGACAGGGGGTCCTAGCGGAGACCCAGTACTTC
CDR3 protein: CASSRQGVLAETQYF

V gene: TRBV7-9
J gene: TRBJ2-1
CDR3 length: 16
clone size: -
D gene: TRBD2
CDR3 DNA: TGTGCCAGCAGCTACCCTAGCGGGAGGGCCGACAATGAGCAGTTCTTC
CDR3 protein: CASSYPSGRADNEQFF

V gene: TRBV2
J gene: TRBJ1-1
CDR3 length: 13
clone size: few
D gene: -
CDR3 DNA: TGTGCCAGCAGTGTAGTTTTGAACACTGAAGCTTTCTTT
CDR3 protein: CASSVVLNTEAFF

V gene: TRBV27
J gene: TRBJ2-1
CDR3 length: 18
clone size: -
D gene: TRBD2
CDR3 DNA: TGTGCCAGCAGTTTAGTAGCGGGAGGGCTAACCGCCTACAATGAGCAGTTCTTC
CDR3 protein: CASSLVAGGLTAYNEQFF

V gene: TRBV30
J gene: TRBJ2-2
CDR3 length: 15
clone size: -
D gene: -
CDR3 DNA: TGTGCCTGGAGTGTCGGGGTGGCGAACACCGGGGAGCTGTTTTTT
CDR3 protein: CAWSVGVANTGELFF

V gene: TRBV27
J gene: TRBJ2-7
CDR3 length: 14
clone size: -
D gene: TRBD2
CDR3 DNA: TGTGCCAGCAGTTCAAAGCGGGAGCGTCCCAAGCAGTACTTC
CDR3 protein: CASSSKRERPKQYF

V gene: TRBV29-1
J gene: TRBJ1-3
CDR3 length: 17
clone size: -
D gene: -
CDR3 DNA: TGCAGCGTTGAAGGTTTGGGCAGGGGATCCCCTGGAAACACCATATATTTT
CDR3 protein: CSVEGLGRGSPGNTIYF

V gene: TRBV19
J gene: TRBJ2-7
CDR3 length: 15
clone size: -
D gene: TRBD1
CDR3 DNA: TGTGCCAGTAGTATAGATCGGACAGGGGAATACGAGCAGTACTTC
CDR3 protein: CASSIDRTGEYEQYF

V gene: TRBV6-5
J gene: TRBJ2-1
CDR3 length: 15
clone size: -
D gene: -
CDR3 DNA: TGTGCCAGCAGTTACTCTCGGGTAATCGGAGATGAGCAGTTCTTC
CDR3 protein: CASSYSRVIGDEQFF

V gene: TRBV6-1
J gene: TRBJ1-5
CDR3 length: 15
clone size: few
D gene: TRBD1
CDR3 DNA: TGTGCCAGCACTCAACAGGGGTTTGTCAATCAGCCCCAGCATTTT
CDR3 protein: CASTQQGFVNQPQHF

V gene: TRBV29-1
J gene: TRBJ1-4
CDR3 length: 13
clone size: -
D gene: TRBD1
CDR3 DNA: TGCAGCGTTGATAAACAGGGGGGAGAAAAACTGTTTTTT
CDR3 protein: CSVDKQGGEKLFF

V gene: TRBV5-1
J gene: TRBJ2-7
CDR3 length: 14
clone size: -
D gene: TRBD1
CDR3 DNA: TGCGCCAGCAGCTTGGGGCAGGGGGCCTACGAGCAGTACTTC
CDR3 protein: CASSLGQGAYEQYF

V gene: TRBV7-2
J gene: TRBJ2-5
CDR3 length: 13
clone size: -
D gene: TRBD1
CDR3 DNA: TGTGCCAGCAGCTTAAACAGGGGAGAGACCCAGTACTTC
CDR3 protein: CASSLNRGETQYF

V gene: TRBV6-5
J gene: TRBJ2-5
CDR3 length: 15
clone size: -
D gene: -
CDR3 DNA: TGTGCCAGCAGCCGCGACAGGACGGCCCACGAGACCCAGTACTTC
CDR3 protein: CASSRDRTAHETQYF

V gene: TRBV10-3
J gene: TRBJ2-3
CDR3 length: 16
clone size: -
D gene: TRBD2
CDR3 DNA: TGTGCCATCAGTGAATTCCTTGGGACTAGCGCAGATACGCAGTATTTT
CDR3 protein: CAISEFLGTSADTQYF

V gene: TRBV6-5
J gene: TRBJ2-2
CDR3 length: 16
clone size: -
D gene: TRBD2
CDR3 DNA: TGTGCCAGCAGTTTCCCCGCGAGCGGGAGCACCGGGGAGCTGTTTTTT
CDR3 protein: CASSFPASGSTGELFF

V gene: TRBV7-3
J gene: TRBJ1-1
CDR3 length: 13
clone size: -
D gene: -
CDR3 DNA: TGTGCCAGCAGCAGAGACAAGCAGACTGAAGCTTTCTTT
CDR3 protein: CASSRDKQTEAFF

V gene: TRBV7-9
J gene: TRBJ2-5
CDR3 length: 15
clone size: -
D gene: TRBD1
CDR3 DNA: TGTGCCAGCAGCTATGCCAGGGGGCAGCAAGAGACCCAGTACTTC
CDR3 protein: CASSYARGQQETQYF

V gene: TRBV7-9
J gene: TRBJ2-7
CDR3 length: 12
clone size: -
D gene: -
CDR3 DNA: TGTGCCAGCAGCCCGCTAGTTTACGAGCAGTACTTC
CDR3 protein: CASSPLVYEQYF

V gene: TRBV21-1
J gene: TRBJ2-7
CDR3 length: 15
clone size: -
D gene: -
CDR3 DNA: TGTGCCAGCAGCAACGACAGGGTTGGCCCCTACGAGCAGTACTTC
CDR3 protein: CASSNDRVGPYEQYF

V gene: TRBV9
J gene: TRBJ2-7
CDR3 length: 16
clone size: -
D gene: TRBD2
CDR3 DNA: TGTGCCAGCAGCCCGCGCGCGGGGGAGGGAAACTACGAGCAGTACTTC
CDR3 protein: CASSPRAGEGNYEQYF

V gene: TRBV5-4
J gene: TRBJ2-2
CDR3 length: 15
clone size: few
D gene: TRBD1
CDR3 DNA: TGTGCCAGCAGCCGCGGACAGGGGTTTACCGGGGAGCTGTTTTTT
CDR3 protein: CASSRGQGFTGELFF

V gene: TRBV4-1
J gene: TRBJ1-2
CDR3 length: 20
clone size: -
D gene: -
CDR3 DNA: TGCGCCAGCAGCCAAGTCGGCTGGGGCAGGGGTCGGACTGCTAACTATGGCTACACCTTC
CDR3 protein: CASSQVGWGRGRTANYGYTF

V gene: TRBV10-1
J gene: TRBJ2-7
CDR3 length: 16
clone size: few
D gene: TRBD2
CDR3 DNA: TGCGCCAAACCGGGACTAGCGGGCCCGAGCTCCTACGAGCAGTACTTC
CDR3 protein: CAKPGLAGPSSYEQYF

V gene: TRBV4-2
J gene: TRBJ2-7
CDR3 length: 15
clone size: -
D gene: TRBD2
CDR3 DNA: TGTGCCAGCAGCCAAGAAGGTAGCGGGAGCTACGAGCAGTACTTC
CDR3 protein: CASSQEGSGSYEQYF

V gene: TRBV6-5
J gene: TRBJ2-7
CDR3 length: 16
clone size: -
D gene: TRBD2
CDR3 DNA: TGTGCCAGCAGTTACTCTCCCAGGGGTGGACTAGCCGAGCAGTACTTC
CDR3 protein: CASSYSPRGGLAEQYF

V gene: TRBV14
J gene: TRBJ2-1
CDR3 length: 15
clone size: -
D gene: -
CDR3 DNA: TGTGCCAGCAGCCCTAAGTGGACAGCTTACAATGAGCAGTTCTTC
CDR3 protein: CASSPKWTAYNEQFF

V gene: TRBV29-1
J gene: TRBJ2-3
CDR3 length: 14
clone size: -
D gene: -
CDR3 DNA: TGCAGCGTTGGTCAGGGCCTCCCTGGAGATACGCAGTATTTT
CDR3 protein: CSVGQGLPGDTQYF

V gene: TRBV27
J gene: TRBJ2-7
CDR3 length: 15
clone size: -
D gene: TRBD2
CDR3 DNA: TGTGCCAGCAGTTTTGGGGCTAGCGGGAGTTACGAGCAGTACTTC
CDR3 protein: CASSFGASGSYEQYF

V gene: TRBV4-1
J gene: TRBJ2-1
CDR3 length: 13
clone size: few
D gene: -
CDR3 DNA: TGCGCCAGCAGCCGTTTGGCAGGGGAATACGAGTTCTTC
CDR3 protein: CASSRLAGEYEFF

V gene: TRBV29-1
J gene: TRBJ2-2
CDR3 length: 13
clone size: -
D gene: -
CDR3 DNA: TGCAGCGTTGATGGCGGATTCACCGGGGAGCTGTTTTTT
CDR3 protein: CSVDGGFTGELFF

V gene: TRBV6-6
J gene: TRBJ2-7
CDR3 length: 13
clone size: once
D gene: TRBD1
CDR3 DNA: TGTGCCAGCAGTCGGGACAGGGACTACGAGCAGTACTTC
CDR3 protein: CASSRDRDYEQYF

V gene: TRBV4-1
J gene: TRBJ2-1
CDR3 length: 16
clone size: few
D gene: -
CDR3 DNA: TGCGCCAGCAGCCAAGACCGTCTATCGAGATACAATGAGCAGTTCTTC
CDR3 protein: CASSQDRLSRYNEQFF

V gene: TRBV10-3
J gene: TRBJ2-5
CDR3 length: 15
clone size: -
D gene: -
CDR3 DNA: TGTGCCATCAGTGAGTCCAGGGGGGCGGGGGAGACCCAGTACTTC
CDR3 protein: CAISESRGAGETQYF

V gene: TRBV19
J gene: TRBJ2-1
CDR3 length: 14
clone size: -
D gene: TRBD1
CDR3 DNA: TGTGCCAGTAGGGCGACAGGGACAAGGAATGAGCAGTTCTTC
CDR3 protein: CASRATGTRNEQFF

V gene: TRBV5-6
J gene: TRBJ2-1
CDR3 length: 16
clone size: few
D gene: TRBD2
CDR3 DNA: TGTGCCAGCAGCCTGGGACTAGCGGGACCCTACAATGAGCAGTTCTTC
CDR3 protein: CASSLGLAGPYNEQFF

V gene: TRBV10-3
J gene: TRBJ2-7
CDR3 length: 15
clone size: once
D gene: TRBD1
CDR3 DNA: TGTGCCATCAGTGAGGACAGGGTGGGAGCCTACGAGCAGTACTTC
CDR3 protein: CAISEDRVGAYEQYF

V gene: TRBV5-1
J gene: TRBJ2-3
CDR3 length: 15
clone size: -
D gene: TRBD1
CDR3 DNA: TGCGCCAGCAGGGGGATCGGGACAGGCACAGATACGCAGTATTTT
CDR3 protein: CASRGIGTGTDTQYF